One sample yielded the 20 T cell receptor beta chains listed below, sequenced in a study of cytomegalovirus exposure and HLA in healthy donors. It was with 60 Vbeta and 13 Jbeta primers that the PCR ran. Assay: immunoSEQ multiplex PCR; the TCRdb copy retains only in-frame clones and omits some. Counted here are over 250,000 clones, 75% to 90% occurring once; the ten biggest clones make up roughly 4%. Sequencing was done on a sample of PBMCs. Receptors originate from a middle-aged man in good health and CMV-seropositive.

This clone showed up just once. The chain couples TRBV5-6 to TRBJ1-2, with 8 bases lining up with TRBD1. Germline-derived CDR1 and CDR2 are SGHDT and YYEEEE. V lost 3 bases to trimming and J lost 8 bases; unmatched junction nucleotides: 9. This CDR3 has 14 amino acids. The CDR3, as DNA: TGTGCCAGCAGCTACGGGACAGGCTCATGGGGCTACACCTTC. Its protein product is CASSYGTGSWGYTF.

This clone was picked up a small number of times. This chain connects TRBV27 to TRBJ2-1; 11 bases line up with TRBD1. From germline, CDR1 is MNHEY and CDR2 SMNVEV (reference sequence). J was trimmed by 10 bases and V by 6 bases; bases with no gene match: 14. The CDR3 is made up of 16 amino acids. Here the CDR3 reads CASREWGGQGAHEQFF. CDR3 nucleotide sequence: TGTGCCAGCAGGGAATGGGGCGGACAGGGGGCTCACGAGCAGTTCTTC.

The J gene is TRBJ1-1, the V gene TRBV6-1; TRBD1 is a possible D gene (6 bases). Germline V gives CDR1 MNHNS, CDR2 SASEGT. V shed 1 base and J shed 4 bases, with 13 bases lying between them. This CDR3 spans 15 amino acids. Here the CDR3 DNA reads TGTGCCAGCAGTGAAGGCGGGGGGCTAGGCACTGAAGCTTTCTTT. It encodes CASSEGGGLGTEAFF.

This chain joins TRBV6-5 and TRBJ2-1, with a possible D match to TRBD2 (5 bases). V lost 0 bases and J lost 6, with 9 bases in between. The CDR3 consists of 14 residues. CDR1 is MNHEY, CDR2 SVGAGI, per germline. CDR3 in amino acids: CASSYSASINEQFF. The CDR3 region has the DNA TGTGCCAGCAGTTACTCTGCTAGCATCAATGAGCAGTTCTTC.

The CDR3 DNA reads TGTGCCAGCAGTCCTCTAGGGGCTAAATACGAGCAGTACTTC. Residues: CASSPLGAKYEQYF. The rearrangement links TRBV28 to TRBJ2-7; perhaps TRBD1 as D (5 bases). Germline V lookup: CDR1 MDHEN, CDR2 SYDVKM. The CDR3 covers 14 residues. V was pared by 5 bases and J by 4 bases, with 15 bases between.

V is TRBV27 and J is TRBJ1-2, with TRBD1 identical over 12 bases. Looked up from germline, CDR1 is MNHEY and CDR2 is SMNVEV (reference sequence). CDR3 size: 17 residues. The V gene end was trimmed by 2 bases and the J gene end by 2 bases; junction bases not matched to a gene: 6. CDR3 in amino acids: CASSLIGTGGRNYGYTF. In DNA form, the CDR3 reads TGTGCCAGCAGTTTAATTGGGACAGGGGGCCGGAACTATGGCTACACCTTC.

The CDR3 nucleotides read TGCGCCAGCAGCCAAGGCCTGGCTCAAAATCAGCCCCAGCATTTT. It specifies CASSQGLAQNQPQHF. V gene TRBV4-3 combines with J gene TRBJ1-5, with D unclear. This CDR3 spans 15 amino acids. V lost 1 base and J 4 bases, leaving 11 bases between the germline ends. Germline assignment: CDR1 LGHNA and CDR2 YSLEER.

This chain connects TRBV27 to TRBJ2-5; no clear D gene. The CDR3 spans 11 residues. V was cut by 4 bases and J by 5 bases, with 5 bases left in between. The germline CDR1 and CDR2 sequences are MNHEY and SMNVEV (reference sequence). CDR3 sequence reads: CASSSGETQYF. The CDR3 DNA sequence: TGTGCCAGCAGTTCCGGGGAGACCCAGTACTTC.

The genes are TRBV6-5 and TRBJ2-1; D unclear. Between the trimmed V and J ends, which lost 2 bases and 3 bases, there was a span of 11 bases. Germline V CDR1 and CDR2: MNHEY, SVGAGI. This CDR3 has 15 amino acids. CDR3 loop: CASSYGQARYNEQFF. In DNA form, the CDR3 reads TGTGCCAGCAGTTACGGGCAGGCCCGCTACAATGAGCAGTTCTTC.

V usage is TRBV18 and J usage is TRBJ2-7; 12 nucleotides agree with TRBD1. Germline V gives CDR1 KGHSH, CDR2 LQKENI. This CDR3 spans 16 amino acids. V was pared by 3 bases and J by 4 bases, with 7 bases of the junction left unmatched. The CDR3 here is CASSPLGQGAFYEQYF. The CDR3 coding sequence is TGTGCCAGCTCACCCCTGGGACAGGGGGCTTTTTACGAGCAGTACTTC.

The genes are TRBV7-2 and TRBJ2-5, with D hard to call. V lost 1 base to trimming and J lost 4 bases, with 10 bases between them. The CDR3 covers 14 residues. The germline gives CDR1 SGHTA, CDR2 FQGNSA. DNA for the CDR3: TGTGCCAGCAGCTTAGTAGCTACCCCAGAGACCCAGTACTTC. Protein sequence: CASSLVATPETQYF.

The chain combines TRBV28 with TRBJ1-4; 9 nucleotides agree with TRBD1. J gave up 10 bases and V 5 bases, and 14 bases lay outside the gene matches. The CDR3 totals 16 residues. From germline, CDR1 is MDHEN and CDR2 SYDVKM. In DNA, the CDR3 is TGTGCCAGCAGTCTTACAGGGGGCGAGAAATTAGGAAAACTGTTTTTT. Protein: CASSLTGGEKLGKLFF. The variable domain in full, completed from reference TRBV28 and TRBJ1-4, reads DVKVTQSSRYLVKRTGEKVFLECVQDMDHENMFWYRQDPGLGLRLIYFSYDVKMKEKGDIPEGYSVSREKKERFSLILESASTNQTSMYLCASSLTGGEKLGKLFFGSGTQLSVL.

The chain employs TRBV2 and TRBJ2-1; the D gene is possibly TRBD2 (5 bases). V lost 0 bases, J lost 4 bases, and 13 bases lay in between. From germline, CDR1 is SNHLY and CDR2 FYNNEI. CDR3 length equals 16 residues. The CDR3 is CASSEARRAEYNEQFF. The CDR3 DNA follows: TGTGCCAGCAGTGAAGCGCGGCGGGCCGAGTACAATGAGCAGTTCTTC.

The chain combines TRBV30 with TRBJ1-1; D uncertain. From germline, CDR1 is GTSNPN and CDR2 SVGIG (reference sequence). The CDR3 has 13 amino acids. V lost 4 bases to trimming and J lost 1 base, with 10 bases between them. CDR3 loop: CAWTLRGNTEAFF. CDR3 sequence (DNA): TGTGCCTGGACCTTACGGGGGAACACTGAAGCTTTCTTT.

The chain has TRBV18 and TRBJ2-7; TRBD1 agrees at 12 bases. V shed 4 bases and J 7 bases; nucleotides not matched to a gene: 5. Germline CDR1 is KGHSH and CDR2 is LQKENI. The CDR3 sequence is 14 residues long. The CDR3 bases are TGTGCCAGCTCACTGGGACAGGGGGCGTGGGAGCAGTACTTC. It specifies CASSLGQGAWEQYF.

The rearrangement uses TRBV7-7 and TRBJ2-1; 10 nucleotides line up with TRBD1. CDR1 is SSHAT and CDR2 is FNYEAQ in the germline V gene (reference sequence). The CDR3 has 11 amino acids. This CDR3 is CAVGQGNEQFF. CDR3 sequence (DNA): TGTGCGGTGGGACAGGGGAATGAGCAGTTCTTC.

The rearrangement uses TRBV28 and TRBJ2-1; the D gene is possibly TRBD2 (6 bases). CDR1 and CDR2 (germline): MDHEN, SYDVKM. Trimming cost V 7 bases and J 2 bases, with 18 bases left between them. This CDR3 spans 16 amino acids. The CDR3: CASTPLSRETYNEQFF. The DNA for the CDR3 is TGTGCCAGCACCCCCTTATCGCGGGAAACCTACAATGAGCAGTTCTTC.

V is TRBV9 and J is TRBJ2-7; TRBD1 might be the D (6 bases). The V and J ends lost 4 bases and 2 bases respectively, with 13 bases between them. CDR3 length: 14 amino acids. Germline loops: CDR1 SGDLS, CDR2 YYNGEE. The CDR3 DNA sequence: TGTGCCAGCAGCCCCTGGACAGATCCCTACGAGCAGTACTTC. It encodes CASSPWTDPYEQYF.

The CDR3 region is CASSQVGSDQPQHF. CDR3 coding DNA: TGCGCCAGCAGCCAAGTCGGGAGTGATCAGCCCCAGCATTTT. The J gene is TRBJ1-5, the V gene TRBV4-1; no reliable D call. Germline CDR1 MGHRA, CDR2 YSYEKL. The CDR3 runs to 14 residues. Trimming took 1 base from V and 5 from J, leaving 9 bases between them.

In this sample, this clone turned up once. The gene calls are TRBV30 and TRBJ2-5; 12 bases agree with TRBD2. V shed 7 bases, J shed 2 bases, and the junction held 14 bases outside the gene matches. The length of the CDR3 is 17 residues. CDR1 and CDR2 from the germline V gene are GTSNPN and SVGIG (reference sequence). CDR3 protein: CASEVASGRAVQETQYF. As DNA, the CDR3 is TGTGCCTCGGAGGTTGCTAGCGGGAGGGCCGTACAAGAGACCCAGTACTTC.